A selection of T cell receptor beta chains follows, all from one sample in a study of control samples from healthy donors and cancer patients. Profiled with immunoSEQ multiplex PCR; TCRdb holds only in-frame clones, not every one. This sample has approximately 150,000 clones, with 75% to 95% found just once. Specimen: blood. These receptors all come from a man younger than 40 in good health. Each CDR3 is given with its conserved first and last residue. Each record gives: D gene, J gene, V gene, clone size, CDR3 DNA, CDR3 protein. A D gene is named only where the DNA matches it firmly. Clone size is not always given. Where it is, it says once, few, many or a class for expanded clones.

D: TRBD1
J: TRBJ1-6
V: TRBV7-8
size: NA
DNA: TGTGCCAGCAGCAGGACAGGGGCTAATTCACCCCTCCACTTT
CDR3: CASSRTGANSPLHF

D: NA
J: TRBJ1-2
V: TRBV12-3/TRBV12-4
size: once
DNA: TGTGCCAGCAGTCCCGGACAGTCCTATGGCTACACCTTC
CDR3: CASSPGQSYGYTF

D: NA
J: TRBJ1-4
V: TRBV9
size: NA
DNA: TGTGCCAGCAGCGCAACAGGGAGGCCTAATGAAAAACTGTTTTTT
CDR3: CASSATGRPNEKLFF

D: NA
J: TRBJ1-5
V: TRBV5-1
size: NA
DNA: TGCGCCAGCAGCTTGGGATGGGGGACTAATCAGCCCCAGCATTTT
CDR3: CASSLGWGTNQPQHF

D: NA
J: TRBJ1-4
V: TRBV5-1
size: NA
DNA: TGCGCCAGCAGCTTGGGGGGTAGAAACGAAAAACTGTTTTTT
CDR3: CASSLGGRNEKLFF

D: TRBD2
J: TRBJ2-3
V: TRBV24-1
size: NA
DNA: TGTGCCACCAGTACCCGGGGGGAGTACACAGATACGCAGTATTTT
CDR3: CATSTRGEYTDTQYF

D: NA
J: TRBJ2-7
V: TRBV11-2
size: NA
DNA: TGTGCCAGCAGCTTCCGGGGGTTGGGGGTGTACGAGCAGTACTTC
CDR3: CASSFRGLGVYEQYF

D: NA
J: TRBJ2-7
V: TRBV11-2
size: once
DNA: TGTGCCAGCAGCTTAGTTACAGGAACCTACGAGCAGTACTTC
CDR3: CASSLVTGTYEQYF

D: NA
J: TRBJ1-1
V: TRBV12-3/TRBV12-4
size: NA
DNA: TGTGCCAGCAGTTATTCCCAGGGTGCTGAAGCTTTCTTT
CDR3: CASSYSQGAEAFF

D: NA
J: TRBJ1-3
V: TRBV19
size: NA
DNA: TGTGCCAGTAGTATAGAAGGTTTTACTGGAAACACCATATATTTT
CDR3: CASSIEGFTGNTIYF

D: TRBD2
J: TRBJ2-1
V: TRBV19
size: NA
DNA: TGTGCCAGTAGATCGGGACTAGCGGGGTCCAATGAGCAGTTCTTC
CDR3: CASRSGLAGSNEQFF

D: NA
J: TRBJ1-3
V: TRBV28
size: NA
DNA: TGTGCCAGCAGTTTACAGATCTCTGGAAACACCATATATTTT
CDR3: CASSLQISGNTIYF

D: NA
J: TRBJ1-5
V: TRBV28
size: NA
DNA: TGTGCCAGCAGTTTAAGTAGACGGCCCCAGCATTTT
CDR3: CASSLSRRPQHF

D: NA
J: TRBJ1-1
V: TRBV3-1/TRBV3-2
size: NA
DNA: TGTGCCAGCAGCCAAGATACGGGGAGGAACACTGAAGCTTTCTTT
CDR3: CASSQDTGRNTEAFF

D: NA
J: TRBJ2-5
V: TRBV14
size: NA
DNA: TGTGCCAGCAGCCAAGCTCGCAGGAGGGGTCCTCAAGAGACCCAGTACTTC
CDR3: CASSQARRRGPQETQYF